This record concerns one TCR beta chain sequence. Its antigen is not identified. The sample is drawn from a study of beta chain features in type 1 diabetes. Study observations and caveats: Researchers report that Type 1 diabetes patients had moderately but significantly shorter TCRB CDR3s across all four CD4+ subsets.

Since all of the isolated RNA was reverse transcribed, expressed TCRB transcripts were what got sequenced. Profiled with immunoSEQ multiplex PCR; TCRdb holds only in-frame clones, not every one. The table includes 500,000 to 800,000 clones, roughly 12% detected once. The CDR3 is 14 amino acids. Trimming left V 5 bases short and J 10 bases short, with 15 bases between. Germline V gene lookup returns CDR1 SGHTA and CDR2 FQGTGA. The sequence derives from a man younger than 45 with type 1 diabetes. Sequencing was done on a sample of naive CD4+ T cells from blood. The rearrangement joins TRBV7-3 to TRBJ1-6; D is ambiguous. In DNA form, the CDR3 reads TGTGCCAGCAGCCAAGGGTCGGAAGGGTCACCCCTCCACTTT. It yields the protein CASSQGSEGSPLHF.